Each of the 24 T cell receptor beta chains below was sequenced from the same sample in a study of T cells in women clearing cervical HPV infection. The method was immunoSEQ multiplex PCR; TCRdb's version includes in-frame clones alone and lacks a portion of them. This sample contains approximately 31,000 clones. The sequenced material came from blood buffy coat. These receptors all come from a woman between 18 and 75 years old with a cervical HPV16 infection that either progressed to CIN3+ or cleared (not recorded which).

A remark on this clone: The sequenced fragment ends 3 residues before the CDR3 boundary, so the rest is inferred from the germline J gene. This chain joins TRBV7-3 and TRBJ1-2, with no clear D. The germline gives CDR1 SGHTA, CDR2 FQGTGA. The CDR3 has 13 amino acids. The covered CDR3 bases are TGTGCCAGCAGCCCCCGGGGTGGGGATGAC. Translation gives CASSPRGGDD. The whole CDR3 protein is CASSPRGGDDYTF.

On this clone: Sequencing ends 3 residues short of the CDR3 end; the germline J gene provides the rest. The chain is built from TRBV5-4 and TRBJ2-2, with 9 bases fitting TRBD1. Per the germline V gene, CDR1 is SGHNT and CDR2 is YYREEE (reference sequence). J was trimmed by 2 bases and V by 4 bases; bases with no gene match: 6. The CDR3 sequence is 16 residues long. Incomplete CDR3 DNA: TGTGCCAGCAGCGAGGGGGGACAGGGTAACACCGGGGAG. Its translation is CASSEGGQGNTGE. The entire CDR3 reads CASSEGGQGNTGELFF.

Notes on this clone: Read sequence stops 3 residues before the CDR3 end, and the germline J gene provides the missing end. The V gene is TRBV10-3, the J gene TRBJ2-5; tentative D call: TRBD2 (7 bases). The CDR3 is 17 residues long. CDR1 is ENHRY and CDR2 is SYGVKD in the germline V gene. Trimming took off 6 bases at V and 5 bases at J, with 25 bases between the two ends. Here the CDR3 reads CAISEGGGGHPKETQYF. The sequenced CDR3 bases are TGTGCCATCAGCGAGGGAGGCGGGGGACACCCTAAGGAGACC.

Comments on this clone: The observed sequence ends 3 residues before the CDR3 terminus, with the missing tail filled in from the germline J gene. V gene TRBV2 combines with J gene TRBJ2-7; TRBD2 matches at 10 bases. This CDR3 has 15 residues. After removal of 9 bases from V and 2 bases from J, the junction contained 10 bases not matched to a gene. Germline V CDR1 and CDR2: SNHLY, FYNNEI. The CDR3 DNA, read in part, is TGTGCCAGTACGACGCCTAGCGGGGGAGCCTACGAG. It specifies CASTTPSGGAYE. The entire CDR3 protein is CASTTPSGGAYEQYF.

Remarks on this clone: The observed sequence ends 3 residues before the CDR3 terminus, with the missing tail filled in from the germline J gene. The chain combines TRBV5-1 with TRBJ2-3; D may be TRBD1 (6 bases). Germline CDR1 is SGHRS and CDR2 is YFSETQ. This CDR3 is 13 amino acids long. The part of the CDR3 DNA that was read is TGCGCCAGCAGCTCAGGACAGCAAGAGACG. It is translated as CASSSGQQET. The entire CDR3 protein reads CASSSGQQETQYF.

As for this clone: The CDR3 end falls 3 residues outside the read, so it is completed with the germline J gene. This chain links TRBV12-5 with TRBJ2-3; the D gene is possibly TRBD2 (6 bases). V lost 4 bases and J lost 2, with 10 bases in between. Germline CDR1 is LGHNT and CDR2 is FRNRAP. CDR3 size: 14 residues. The sequenced part of the CDR3 DNA is TGTGCTAGTGGTTCCGGACTAAACACAGATACG. Its translation is CASGSGLNTDT. The whole CDR3 is CASGSGLNTDTQYF.

Regarding this clone: The read terminates 3 residues before the CDR3 end, so the remaining end is supplied by the germline J gene. V and J are TRBV10-3 and TRBJ1-2, with 7 bases lining up with TRBD1. V gave up 5 bases and J gave up 1 base; unmatched junction bases: 1. The CDR3 contains 13 residues. Germline CDR1 and CDR2: ENHRY and SYGVKD. The CDR3 DNA, read in part, is TGTGCCATCAGTCAGGGGGATAACTATGGC. It is translated as CAISQGDNYG. The entire CDR3 sequence reads CAISQGDNYGYTF.

Note on this clone: The CDR3 end falls 3 residues outside the read, so it is completed with the germline J gene. The rearrangement links TRBV7-3 to TRBJ2-7; TRBD1 is a possible D gene (5 bases). Germline V gene lookup returns CDR1 SGHTA and CDR2 FQGTGA. The CDR3 contains 13 residues. The V gene lost 2 bases and the J gene lost 3 bases, with 8 bases spanning the gap. The CDR3 bases that were read are TGTGCCAGCAGCTTAGGCAGGGACTACGAG. Its protein is CASSLGRDYE. The entire CDR3 reads CASSLGRDYEQYF. The variable domain in full, with the rest retrieved from reference TRBV7-3 and TRBJ2-7, is GAGVSQTPSNKVTEKGKYVELRCDPISGHTALYWYRQSLGQGPEFLIYFQGTGAADDSGLPNDRFFAVRPEGSVSTLKIQRTERGDSAVYLCASSLGRDYEQYFGPGTRLTVT.

On this clone: The CDR3 extends 3 residues past the end of the read, so its final part is completed from the germline J gene. The chain carries TRBV6-1 and TRBJ2-2; 8 nucleotides align to TRBD1. The CDR3 has 15 residues. With V trimmed by 2 bases and J by 4 bases, 3 bases remained unmatched. Germline CDR1 and CDR2: MNHNS and SASEGT. Partial CDR3 DNA: TGTGCCAGCAGTGAATACACAGGGGGCACCGGGGAG. This sequence encodes CASSEYTGGTGE. The CDR3 as a whole reads CASSEYTGGTGELFF.

Concerning this clone: The read is 3 residues too short to cover the CDR3 end, so that end is filled in from the germline J gene. This chain links TRBV20-1 with TRBJ2-2; weak D call: TRBD2 (6 bases). This CDR3 is 16 amino acids long. Per the germline V gene, CDR1 is DFQATT and CDR2 is SNEGSKA (reference sequence). The CDR3 spells CSARPTTGEYNSPLFF. The CDR3 DNA, read in part, is TGCAGTGCTAGACCCACCACGGGGGAATATAATTCACCG.

To note about this clone: The CDR3 is cut off 3 residues early in the read; its end comes from the germline J gene. The rearrangement uses TRBV20-1 and TRBJ1-4; D perhaps matches TRBD1 (5 bases). Germline V lookup: CDR1 DFQATT, CDR2 SNEGSKA (reference sequence). This CDR3 is built from 14 residues. Trimming shortened V by 1 base and J by 0 bases, and 6 bases separated the two germline ends. CDR3 sequence reads: CSARAGPTNEKLFF. CDR3 DNA (partial): TGCAGTGCTAGAGCAGGGCCAACTAATGAAAAA.

CDR3 amino acids: CASHSGAYEQYF. The covered CDR3 bases are TGCGCCAGCCATTCCGGGGCCTACGAG. This rearrangement joins TRBV5-1 to TRBJ2-7, with a possible D match to TRBD2 (5 bases). The CDR3 end lies 3 residues beyond the end of the read and is filled in from the germline J gene. This CDR3 is built from 12 residues. Trimming removed 7 bases at V and 2 bases at J, with 10 bases between. The V gene's germline CDR1 is SGHRS and CDR2 YFSETQ.

For this clone: Coverage ceases 3 residues before the CDR3 finishes, and the germline J gene fills in the end. V is TRBV7-2 and J is TRBJ2-2; unclear D gene. Per the germline V gene, CDR1 is SGHTA and CDR2 is FQGNSA. The CDR3 totals 12 residues. CDR3 bases read: TGTGCCAGCAGCTTATTAGGGTCACCG. It encodes CASSLLGSP. The CDR3 as a whole reads CASSLLGSPLFF.

Points on this clone: The read ends 3 residues early relative to the CDR3; the germline J gene fills the gap. The chain recombines TRBV7-9 with TRBJ1-1; D perhaps matches TRBD1 (6 bases). Germline V CDR1 and CDR2: SEHNR, FQNEAQ (reference sequence). The CDR3 consists of 15 residues. Partial CDR3 DNA: TGTGCCAGCAGTTCATCCGACAGGTACCAAGAGACA. Protein sequence: CASSSSDRYQET. The full CDR3 reads CASSSSDRYQETAFF.

Comment on this clone: One junction end disagrees with the germline gene, perhaps due to a read error. Read data end 3 residues before the CDR3 end; the end is taken from the germline J gene. The sample carries other DNA sequences with the same CDR3. The chain carries TRBV20-1 and TRBJ1-3; no firm D call. This CDR3 comprises 14 residues. The germline V gene encodes CDR1 DFQATT and CDR2 SNEGSKA (reference sequence). The CDR3 DNA, read in part, is TGCAGTGCTGCTTGGACTGGCTCTGGAAACACA. Translation: CSAAWTGSGNT. The CDR3 reads in full as CSAAWTGSGNTIYF.

With respect to this clone: Sequencing ends 3 residues short of the CDR3 end; the germline J gene provides the rest. The V and J genes are TRBV5-8 and TRBJ1-6; TRBD1 agrees at 9 bases. Germline V gene sequence: CDR1 SGHTS, CDR2 YDEGEE. The trim removed 5 bases at V and 10 bases at J, leaving 10 bases unmatched. The CDR3 length is 15 residues. CDR3 DNA, as far as it was read: TGTGCCAGCAGTTCCGGGACAGGGATCCGGTCACCC. This translates into CASSSGTGIRSP. The entire CDR3 is CASSSGTGIRSPLHF.

CDR3: CSAPRLAGLHNEQFF. The sequenced CDR3 bases are TGCAGTGCTCCCCGACTAGCGGGGCTCCACAATGAG. This rearrangement joins TRBV20-1 to TRBJ2-1; TRBD2 agrees at 11 bases. The observed sequence ends 3 residues before the CDR3 terminus, with the missing tail filled in from the germline J gene. Germline loops: CDR1 DFQATT, CDR2 SNEGSKA (reference sequence). J lost 5 bases, V lost 5 bases, and 8 bases had no gene match. The CDR3 contains 15 residues.

Comments on this clone: The read falls 3 residues short of the CDR3 end, and the missing part is taken from the germline J gene. This sequence joins TRBV5-1 and TRBJ2-7; D might be TRBD1 (8 bases). CDR3 length equals 16 residues. Germline V lookup: CDR1 SGHRS, CDR2 YFSETQ. V lost 0 bases and J lost 6, with 19 bases in between. CDR3 loop: CASSLGLASGQGEQYF. Partial CDR3 DNA: TGCGCCAGCAGCTTGGGCCTGGCTAGCGGACAGGGCGAG.

As concerns this clone: The read ends 3 residues early relative to the CDR3; the germline J gene fills the gap. The chain carries TRBV12-3 or TRBV12-4 and TRBJ2-1; TRBD1 matches at 8 bases. The CDR3 length is 14 residues. Unmatched junction bases numbered 7, after V lost 6 bases and J lost 6 bases. The CDR3 is CASSYSGQVNEQFF. The part of the CDR3 DNA that was read is TGTGCCAGCAGCTATTCGGGACAGGTCAATGAG.

Comment on this clone: The CDR3 extends 3 residues past the end of the read, so its final part is completed from the germline J gene. The chain couples TRBV19 to TRBJ1-2, with a possible D match to TRBD1 (6 bases). Germline CDR1 is LNHDA and CDR2 is SQIVND (reference sequence). The CDR3 runs to 20 residues. Incomplete CDR3 DNA: TGTGCCAGTAATAATCTTGGGGACGTCGGAGAGCGGGGGGGCCGAGCTGAC. Its translation is CASNNLGDVGERGGRAD. Given in full, the CDR3 is CASNNLGDVGERGGRADYTF.

On this clone: Coverage ceases 3 residues before the CDR3 finishes, and the germline J gene fills in the end. The rearrangement joins TRBV5-1 to TRBJ1-2, with a possible D match to TRBD1 (6 bases). The CDR3 sequence is 15 residues long. CDR1 and CDR2 (germline): SGHRS, YFSETQ. The CDR3 region is CASSTSPDRNWGYTF. The CDR3 bases that were read are TGCGCCAGCAGCACAAGTCCGGACAGAAATTGGGGC.

Remarks on this clone: The CDR3 end lies 3 residues beyond the end of the read and is filled in from the germline J gene. The chain couples TRBV5-4 to TRBJ2-7; TRBD2 is a possible D gene (6 bases). Germline V gives CDR1 SGHNT, CDR2 YYREEE (reference sequence). This CDR3 comprises 13 residues. V was trimmed by 4 bases and J by 3 bases, leaving 11 bases between them. CDR3 DNA, as far as it was read: TGTGCCAGCAGCGCAGCGGGTAACTACGAG. This encodes CASSAAGNYE. The entire CDR3 sequence reads CASSAAGNYEQYF.

A remark on this clone: Coverage ceases 3 residues before the CDR3 finishes, and the germline J gene fills in the end. The J gene is TRBJ1-5, the V gene TRBV2, with 10 bases fitting TRBD1. The CDR3 contains 13 residues. V was pared by 8 bases and J by 5 bases, with 3 bases of the junction left unmatched. The V gene's germline CDR1 is SNHLY and CDR2 FYNNEI. The DNA read from the CDR3 is TGTGCCAGCGGGGGACAGGGGTATCAGCCC. As protein: CASGGQGYQP. From start to end, the CDR3 is CASGGQGYQPQHF.

About this clone: Read coverage stops 3 residues before the CDR3 terminus; the germline J gene supplies the remainder. The rearrangement links TRBV19 to TRBJ1-5; 8 positions match TRBD1. The germline gives CDR1 LNHDA, CDR2 SQIVND (reference sequence). J lost 6 bases, V lost 3 bases, and 10 bases had no gene match. This CDR3 has 16 amino acids. CDR3 region: CASSIGRQGTIQPQHF. The sequenced part of the CDR3 DNA is TGTGCCAGTAGTATTGGGAGACAGGGGACGATTCAGCCC.